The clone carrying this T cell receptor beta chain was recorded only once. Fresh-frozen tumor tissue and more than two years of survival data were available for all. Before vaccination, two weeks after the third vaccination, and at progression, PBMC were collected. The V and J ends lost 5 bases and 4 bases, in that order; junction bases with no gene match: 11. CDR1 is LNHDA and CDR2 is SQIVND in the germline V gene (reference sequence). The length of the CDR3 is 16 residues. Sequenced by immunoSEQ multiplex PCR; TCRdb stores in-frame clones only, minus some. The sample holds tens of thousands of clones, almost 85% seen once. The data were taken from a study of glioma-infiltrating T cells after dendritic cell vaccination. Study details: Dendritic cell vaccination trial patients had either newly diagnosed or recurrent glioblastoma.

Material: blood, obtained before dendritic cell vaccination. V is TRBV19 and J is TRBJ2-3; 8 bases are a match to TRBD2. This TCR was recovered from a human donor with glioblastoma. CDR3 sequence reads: CASSVRGGGTADTQYF. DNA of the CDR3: TGTGCCAGTAGTGTCCGGGGGGGAGGGACTGCAGATACGCAGTATTTT.